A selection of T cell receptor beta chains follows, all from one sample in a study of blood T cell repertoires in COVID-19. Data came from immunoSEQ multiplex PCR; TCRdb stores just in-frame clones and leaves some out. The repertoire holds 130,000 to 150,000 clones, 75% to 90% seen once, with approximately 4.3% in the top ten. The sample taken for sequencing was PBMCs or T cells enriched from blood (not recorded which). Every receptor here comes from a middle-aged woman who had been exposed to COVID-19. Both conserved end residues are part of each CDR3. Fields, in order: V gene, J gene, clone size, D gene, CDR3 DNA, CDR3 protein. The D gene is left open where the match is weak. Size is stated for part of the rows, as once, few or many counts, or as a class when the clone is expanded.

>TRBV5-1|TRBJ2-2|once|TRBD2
TGCGCCAGCAGCCACTCCTTAAATAGCGGGGGATACACCGGGGAGCTGTTTTTT
CASSHSLNSGGYTGELFF
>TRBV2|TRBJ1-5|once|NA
TGTGCCAGCAGTGCCCTGAGGTCAACTATAAGCAATCAGCCCCAGCATTTT
CASSALRSTISNQPQHF
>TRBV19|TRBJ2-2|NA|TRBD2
TGTGCCAGTAGACCGGGACTAGCGGGAGTATCCGGGGAGCTGTTTTTT
CASRPGLAGVSGELFF
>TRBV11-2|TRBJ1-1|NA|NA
TGTGCCAGCAGCTTACAAAGGGGCACTGAAGCTTTCTTT
CASSLQRGTEAFF
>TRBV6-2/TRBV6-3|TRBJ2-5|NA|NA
TGTGCCAGCAGTTACAGGGGAAGGCCAGAGACCCAGTACTTC
CASSYRGRPETQYF
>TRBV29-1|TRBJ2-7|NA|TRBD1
TGCAGCGTTGAGGGACAGGGTCGGGAGCAGTACTTC
CSVEGQGREQYF
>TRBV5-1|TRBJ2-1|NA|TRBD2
TGCGCCAGCAGCGCGACTAGCGGGAGTGTAAATGAGCAGTTCTTC
CASSATSGSVNEQFF
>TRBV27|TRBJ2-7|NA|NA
TGTGCCAGCAGTGCGAGTGTTACCTACGAGCAGTACTTC
CASSASVTYEQYF
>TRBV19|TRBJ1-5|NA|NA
TGTGCCAGTAGTATAATCGGGTCTGGTCAGCCCCAGCATTTT
CASSIIGSGQPQHF
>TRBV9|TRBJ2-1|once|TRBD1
TGTGCCAGCAACACCGGCACAGGGGGCTTTGAGCAGTTCTTC
CASNTGTGGFEQFF
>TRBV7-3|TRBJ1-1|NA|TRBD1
TGTGCCAGCAGCTTGGGTAACAGGGGAGAAGCTTTCTTT
CASSLGNRGEAFF
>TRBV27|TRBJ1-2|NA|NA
TGTGCCAGCAGCCGAGCAGGTGCTCGGGGCTACACCTTC
CASSRAGARGYTF
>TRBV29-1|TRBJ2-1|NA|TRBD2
TGCAGCGTTGAAGGAGGGTTTGGGACTACTAGCTCCTACAATGAGCAGTTCTTC
CSVEGGFGTTSSYNEQFF
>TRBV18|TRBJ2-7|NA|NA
TGTGCCAGCCTTGTCGAGCAGTACTTC
CASLVEQYF
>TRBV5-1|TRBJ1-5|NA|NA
TGCGCCAGCAGACGGGATAGCAATCAGCCCCAGCATTTT
CASRRDSNQPQHF
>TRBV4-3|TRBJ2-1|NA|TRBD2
TGCGCCAGCAGCCAAGATCTAGCGGGCCACTACAATGAGCAGTTCTTC
CASSQDLAGHYNEQFF
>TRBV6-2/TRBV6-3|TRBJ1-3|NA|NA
TGTGCCAGCGGCCTCAGGAATGGAAACACCATATATTTT
CASGLRNGNTIYF
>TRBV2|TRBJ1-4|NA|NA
TGTGCCAGCAGTGAATTGGGAGTTAATGAAAAACTGTTTTTT
CASSELGVNEKLFF
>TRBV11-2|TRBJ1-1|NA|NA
TGTGCCAGCAGCTTCGTCCCGGGTCCTTTTGAAGCTTTCTTT
CASSFVPGPFEAFF
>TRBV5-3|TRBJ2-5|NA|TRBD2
TGTGCCAGAAGCTTGCAGGTAGCGGGAGGGTTAGGAGAGACCCAGTACTTC
CARSLQVAGGLGETQYF
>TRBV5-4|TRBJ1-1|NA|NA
TGTGCCAGCAGCCTCCGGGGTCCCACTGAAGCTTTCTTT
CASSLRGPTEAFF
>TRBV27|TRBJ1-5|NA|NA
TGTGCCAGCAGTTCTAACAGGAAGAATCAGCCCCAGCATTTT
CASSSNRKNQPQHF
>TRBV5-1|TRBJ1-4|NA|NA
TGCGCCAGCAGCCGGGAACAGGGACAAAAACTGTTTTTT
CASSREQGQKLFF
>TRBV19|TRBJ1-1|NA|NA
TGTGCCAGTAGTCCAGGCACTGAAGCTTTCTTT
CASSPGTEAFF
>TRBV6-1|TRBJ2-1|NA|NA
TGTGCCAGCAGTGAATCTTTCTACAATGAGCAGTTCTTC
CASSESFYNEQFF
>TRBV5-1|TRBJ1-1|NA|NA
TGCGCCAGCAGACAAACCGACAGGTCGAACACTGAAGCTTTCTTT
CASRQTDRSNTEAFF
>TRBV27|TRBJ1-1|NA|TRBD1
TGTGCCAGCAGTTTACGACAGGGGGCTTACGACACTGAAGCTTTCTTT
CASSLRQGAYDTEAFF
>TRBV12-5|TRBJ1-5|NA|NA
TGTGCTAGTGGTTTGGGTAGGAGTCCTAATCAGCCCCAGCATTTT
CASGLGRSPNQPQHF
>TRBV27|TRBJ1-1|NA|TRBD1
TGTGCCAGCAGGTTGGGGACAGGGGGAATAAACACTGAAGCTTTCTTT
CASRLGTGGINTEAFF
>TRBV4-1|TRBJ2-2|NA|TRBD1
TGCGCCAGCAGCCTTCCGACCCCGGGACAGGGAACCGGGGAGCTGTTTTTT
CASSLPTPGQGTGELFF
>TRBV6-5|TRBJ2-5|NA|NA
TGTGCCAGCAGTTCACTTGGGGGGACCCAAGAGACCCAGTACTTC
CASSSLGGTQETQYF
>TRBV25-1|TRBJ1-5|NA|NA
TGTGCCAGCAGTGAGGGCTTTCATCAGCCCCAGCATTTT
CASSEGFHQPQHF
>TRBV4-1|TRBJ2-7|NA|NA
TGCGCCAGCAGCCAAGGAAGGGGGAGCTACGAGCAGTACTTC
CASSQGRGSYEQYF
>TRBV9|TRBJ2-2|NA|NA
TGTGCCAGCAGCTTCCGGGGAACCGGGGAGCTGTTTTTT
CASSFRGTGELFF
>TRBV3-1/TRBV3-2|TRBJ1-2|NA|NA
TGTGCCAGCAGCCAAACCAGGAATGGCTACACCTTC
CASSQTRNGYTF